This TCR beta chain was sequenced for a study of early T cells in non-severe SARS-CoV-2 infection. Across the whole study: Sequenced bulk RNA came from whole blood that was unsorted, and chains were unpaired.

Study results and caveats: Matches to VDJdb favored anti-spike CD8 responses and missed private and CD4 specificities.

Unique molecular identifiers tagged individual cDNA molecules. MiXCR was run by TCRdb on the 5' RACE reads, yielding one entry per CDR3 protein. The table records approximately 71,000 distinct CDR3 sequences, around an eighth of them present only once. This clonotype was detected a few times. The antigen is not known. Germline assignment: CDR1 SGHNT and CDR2 YYREEE (reference sequence). The CDR3 runs 15 residues. J was trimmed by 6 bases and V by 4 bases; bases with no gene match: 4. The receptor was isolated from an adult who was a healthcare worker with PCR-confirmed SARS-CoV-2 infection or an uninfected control (not recorded which). Sample: whole blood, taken at baseline. The rearrangement uses TRBV5-4 and TRBJ2-1; 13 bases match TRBD2. Here the CDR3 reads CASSQLAGGINEQFF. The CDR3 coding sequence is TGTGCCAGCAGCCAACTAGCGGGGGGGATCAATGAGCAGTTCTTC.